This entry concerns a single T cell receptor beta chain. As handled by the study authors: Amplification of reference gene primers was used by the study to estimate nucleated cell counts. Some clones are missing from TCRdb's copy, which holds only in-frame ones; the method was immunoSEQ multiplex PCR. That table gives V, J and clone size, and the DNA gave D and trimming. The sample lists some 210,000 clones, over 70% occurring once. This record belongs to a study of blood T cell repertoires in COVID-19. About the research overall: Acute-phase and convalescent COVID-19 samples originated in the United States, Italy and Spain. PBMCs, B-cell-depleted T cells, or T cells were the source of the cDNA or gDNA that made up the material.

The CDR3 is 14 residues long. Germline assignment: CDR1 SGHAT and CDR2 FQNNGV. Trimming shortened V by 0 bases and J by 9 bases, and 12 bases separated the two germline ends. Sample: peripheral blood. The sequence was collected from a man in his forties or fifties with active or convalescent COVID-19. The chain is built from TRBV11-2 and TRBJ2-4; the D gene is possibly TRBD2 (5 bases). CDR3 DNA sequence: TGTGCCAGCAGCTTAGAACGAGGGTTCGGCATTCAGTACTTC. Protein sequence: CASSLERGFGIQYF.